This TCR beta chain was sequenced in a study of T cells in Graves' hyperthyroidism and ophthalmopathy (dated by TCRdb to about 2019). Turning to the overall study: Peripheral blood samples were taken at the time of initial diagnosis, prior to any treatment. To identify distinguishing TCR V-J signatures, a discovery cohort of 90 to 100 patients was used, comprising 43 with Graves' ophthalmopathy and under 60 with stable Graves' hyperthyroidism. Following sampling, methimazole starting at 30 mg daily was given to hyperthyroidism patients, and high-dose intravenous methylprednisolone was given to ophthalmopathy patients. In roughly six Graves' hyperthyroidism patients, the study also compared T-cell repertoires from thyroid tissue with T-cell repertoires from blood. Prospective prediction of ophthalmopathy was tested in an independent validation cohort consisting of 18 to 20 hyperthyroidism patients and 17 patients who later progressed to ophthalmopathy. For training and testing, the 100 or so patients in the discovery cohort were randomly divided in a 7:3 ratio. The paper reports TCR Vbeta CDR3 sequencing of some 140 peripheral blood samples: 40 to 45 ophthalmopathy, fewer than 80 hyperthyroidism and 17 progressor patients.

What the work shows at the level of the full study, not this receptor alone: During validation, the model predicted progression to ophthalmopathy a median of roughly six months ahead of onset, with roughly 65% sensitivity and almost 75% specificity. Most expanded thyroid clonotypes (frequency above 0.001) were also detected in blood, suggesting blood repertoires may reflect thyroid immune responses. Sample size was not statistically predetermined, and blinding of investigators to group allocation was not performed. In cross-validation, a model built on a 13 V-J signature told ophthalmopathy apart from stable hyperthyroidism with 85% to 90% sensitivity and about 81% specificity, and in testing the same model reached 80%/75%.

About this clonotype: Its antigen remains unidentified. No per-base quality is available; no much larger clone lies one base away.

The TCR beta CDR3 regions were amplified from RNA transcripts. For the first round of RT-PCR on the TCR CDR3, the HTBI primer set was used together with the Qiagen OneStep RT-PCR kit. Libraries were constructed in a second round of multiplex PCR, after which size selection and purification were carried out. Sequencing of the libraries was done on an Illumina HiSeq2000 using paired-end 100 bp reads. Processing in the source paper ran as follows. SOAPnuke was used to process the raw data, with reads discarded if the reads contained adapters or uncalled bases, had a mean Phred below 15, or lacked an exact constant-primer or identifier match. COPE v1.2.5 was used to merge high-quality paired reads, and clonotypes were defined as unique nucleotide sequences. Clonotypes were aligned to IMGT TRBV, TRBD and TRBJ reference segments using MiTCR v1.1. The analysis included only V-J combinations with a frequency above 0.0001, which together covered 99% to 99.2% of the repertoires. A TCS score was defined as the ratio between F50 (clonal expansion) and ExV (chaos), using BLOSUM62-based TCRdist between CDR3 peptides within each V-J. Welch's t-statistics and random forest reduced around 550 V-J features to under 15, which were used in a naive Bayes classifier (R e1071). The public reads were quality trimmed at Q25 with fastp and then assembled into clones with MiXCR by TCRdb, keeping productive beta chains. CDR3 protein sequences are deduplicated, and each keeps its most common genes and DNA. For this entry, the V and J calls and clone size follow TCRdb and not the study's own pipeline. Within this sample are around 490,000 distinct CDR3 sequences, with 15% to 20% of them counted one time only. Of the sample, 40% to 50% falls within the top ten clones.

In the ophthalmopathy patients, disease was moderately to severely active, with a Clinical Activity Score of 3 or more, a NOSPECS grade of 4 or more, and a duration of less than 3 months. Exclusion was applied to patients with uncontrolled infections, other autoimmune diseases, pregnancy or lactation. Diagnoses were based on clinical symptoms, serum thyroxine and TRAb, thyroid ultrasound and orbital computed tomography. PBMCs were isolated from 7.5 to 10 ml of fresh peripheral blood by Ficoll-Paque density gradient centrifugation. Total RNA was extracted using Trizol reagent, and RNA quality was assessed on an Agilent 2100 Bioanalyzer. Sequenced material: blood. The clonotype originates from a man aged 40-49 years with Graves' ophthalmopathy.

The CDR3 protein sequence reads: CASSQSPDRVSGYTF. The nucleotides read TGCGCCAGCAGCCAAAGCCCGGACAGGGTTAGTGGCTACACCTTC. The chain was built from TRBV4-1 and TRBJ1-2, with 8 bases aligning to TRBD1. For this chain, trimming is 2 bases at the V end and 7 bases at the J end, and the number of junction bases without a gene match is 9. CDR1 and CDR2, per the germline V gene, are MGHRA and YSYEKL. Taken from cysteine to phenylalanine, the CDR3 has 15 residues. Solely the CDR3 DNA is kept, with 45 bases framed from the first base.